This is a list of T cell receptor beta chains from one sample in a study of T cell repertoires in cytomegalovirus infection. TCRdb reprocessed the reads with MiXCR, giving one entry per CDR3 protein. The sample shows roughly 250,000 distinct CDR3 sequences, 20% to 25% of them seen only once. The sequenced sample was CD8+ T cells from PBMCs. The receptors were gathered from a human donor in good health (CMV status not recorded). Some clones in this sample may be carry-over from other donors' samples. Each CDR3 is given with its conserved first and last residue. D genes are given only for firm matches. Clone sizes are given selectively: once, few, many, or a class where the clone is expanded.

NA	many	TRBV7-9	TRBJ2-7	CASSPSIYEQYF	TGTGCCAGCAGCCCCAGTATCTACGAGCAGTACTTC
TRBD2	few	TRBV7-6	TRBJ2-1	CASSLNSGATNEQFF	TGTGCCAGCAGCTTAAATAGCGGGGCAACGAATGAGCAGTTCTTC
NA	NA	TRBV7-9	TRBJ2-5	CASSYPGSRETQYF	TGTGCCAGCAGCTACCCGGGATCTCGGGAGACCCAGTACTTC
NA	medium-sized	TRBV28	TRBJ2-3	CASSLSVRTGSTDTQYF	TGTGCCAGCAGTTTATCCGTACGGACGGGAAGCACAGATACGCAGTATTTT
NA	NA	TRBV7-9	TRBJ1-5	CASSSRGDPNQPQHF	TGTGCCAGCAGCTCCCGCGGCGATCCCAATCAGCCCCAGCATTTT
TRBD1	many	TRBV27	TRBJ2-5	CASSDRGEETQYF	TGTGCCAGCAGTGACAGGGGTGAGGAGACCCAGTACTTC
TRBD1	NA	TRBV12-3/TRBV12-4	TRBJ2-7	CASSPQDRDEQYF	TGTGCCAGCAGTCCCCAAGACAGGGACGAGCAGTACTTC
NA	many	TRBV11-2	TRBJ2-5	CASSLVAAVETQYF	TGTGCCAGCAGCTTAGTAGCAGCGGTGGAGACCCAGTACTTC
TRBD1	NA	TRBV6-6	TRBJ1-2	CASSWTGGNYGYTF	TGTGCCAGCAGCTGGACAGGGGGGAACTATGGCTACACCTTC
NA	NA	TRBV7-6	TRBJ1-1	CASSLLDTRNTEAFF	TGTGCCAGCAGCCTTCTCGACACCCGGAACACTGAAGCTTTCTTT
NA	many	TRBV7-2	TRBJ1-4	CASSLNPTGGEKLFF	TGTGCCAGCAGCTTAAACCCTACGGGGGGTGAAAAACTGTTTTTT
NA	few	TRBV7-9	TRBJ1-6	CASSLSNGGSPLHF	TGTGCCAGCAGCTTAAGCAATGGTGGTTCACCCCTCCACTTT
TRBD2	few	TRBV10-3	TRBJ2-3	CAISFGLDGTDTQYF	TGTGCCATCAGCTTCGGACTAGACGGCACAGATACGCAGTATTTT
TRBD1	NA	TRBV7-9	TRBJ1-1	CASRGPGQYTEAFF	TGTGCCAGCAGGGGCCCGGGACAGTACACTGAAGCTTTCTTT
NA	NA	TRBV14	TRBJ2-2	CVSSQAQSGELFF	TGTGTCAGCAGCCAAGCCCAGAGCGGGGAGCTGTTTTTT
NA	many	TRBV11-2	TRBJ2-1	CASSWFQGPYNEQFF	TGTGCCAGCAGCTGGTTTCAGGGGCCCTACAATGAGCAGTTCTTC
NA	few	TRBV28	TRBJ1-4	CASSNDGSNEKLFF	TGTGCCAGCAGCAACGACGGTTCTAATGAAAAACTGTTTTTT
NA	many	TRBV5-1	TRBJ2-1	CASSFAGGVDEQFF	TGCGCCAGCAGCTTTGCTGGCGGTGTGGATGAGCAGTTCTTC
NA	NA	TRBV14	TRBJ2-7	CASSPAGLGNEQYF	TGTGCCAGCAGCCCCGCGGGGCTTGGTAACGAGCAGTACTTC
TRBD1	NA	TRBV19	TRBJ1-5	CASSADRGTGNQPQHF	TGTGCCAGTAGTGCCGACAGGGGTACGGGCAATCAGCCCCAGCATTTT
NA	many	TRBV7-8	TRBJ1-5	CASSLPGWKGGEYSNQPQHF	TGTGCCAGCAGCTTGCCCGGATGGAAGGGGGGGGAATATAGCAATCAGCCCCAGCATTTT
NA	many	TRBV12-3/TRBV12-4	TRBJ1-4	CASSFPGANEKLFF	TGTGCCAGCAGCTTCCCAGGGGCTAATGAAAAACTGTTTTTT
NA	few	TRBV29-1	TRBJ1-1	CSFQPRGGSTEAFF	TGCAGCTTCCAACCACGGGGGGGGTCCACTGAAGCTTTCTTT
NA	many	TRBV7-9	TRBJ1-1	CASSSLQGQIAEAFF	TGTGCCAGCAGCTCGCTACAGGGCCAAATCGCTGAAGCTTTCTTT
NA	NA	TRBV9	TRBJ2-1	CASSPLIGNYNEQFF	TGTGCCAGCAGCCCCCTTATTGGGAACTACAATGAGCAGTTCTTC
TRBD2	NA	TRBV5-6	TRBJ2-3	CASSLRAGGTDTQYF	TGTGCCAGCAGCTTGAGAGCGGGGGGTACAGATACGCAGTATTTT
TRBD1	NA	TRBV19	TRBJ1-1	CASSPDRGLDTEAFF	TGTGCCAGTAGTCCCGACAGGGGGCTGGACACTGAAGCTTTCTTT
TRBD2	few	TRBV20-1	TRBJ2-3	CSARDSLAGGPSTDTQYF	TGCAGTGCTAGAGATAGCCTAGCGGGGGGCCCTAGCACAGATACGCAGTATTTT
NA	few	TRBV14	TRBJ2-5	CASSQDRTTYQETQYF	TGTGCCAGCAGCCAAGATCGGACTACGTACCAAGAGACCCAGTACTTC
NA	few	TRBV7-9	TRBJ2-7	CASSPEESYEQYF	TGTGCCAGCAGCCCCGAGGAGAGCTACGAGCAGTACTTC
NA	NA	TRBV20-1	TRBJ2-6	CSALTLAAGANVLTF	TGCAGTGCACTCACCCTAGCCGCTGGGGCCAACGTCCTGACTTTC
TRBD2	many	TRBV7-2	TRBJ2-1	CASSLGLAGGRSYNEQFF	TGTGCCAGCAGCTTAGGGCTAGCGGGGGGGCGGTCCTACAATGAGCAGTTCTTC
NA	many	TRBV9	TRBJ2-2	CASSVGQQANTGELFF	TGTGCCAGCAGCGTAGGACAGCAGGCGAACACCGGGGAGCTGTTTTTT
TRBD1	NA	TRBV3-1	TRBJ1-2	CASTPQGAEGYTF	TGTGCCAGCACCCCACAGGGGGCGGAAGGCTACACCTTC
NA	NA	TRBV7-9	TRBJ2-7	CASSFATGAYEQYF	TGTGCCAGCAGCTTCGCAACAGGAGCCTACGAGCAGTACTTC
TRBD2	many	TRBV7-2	TRBJ2-6	CASSLWEGAGPGGANVLTF	TGTGCCAGCAGCTTATGGGAGGGAGCGGGCCCTGGTGGGGCCAACGTCCTGACTTTC
TRBD1	NA	TRBV20-1	TRBJ2-1	CSAPNNRGTNEQFF	TGCAGTGCTCCGAACAACAGGGGGACGAATGAGCAGTTCTTC
NA	NA	TRBV5-5	TRBJ1-1	CASSAGSGALNTEAFF	TGTGCCAGCAGCGCGGGGTCGGGGGCCCTGAACACTGAAGCTTTCTTT
NA	NA	TRBV29-1	TRBJ1-1	CSVTDSEAFF	TGCAGCGTTACAGACAGTGAAGCTTTCTTT
NA	few	TRBV7-9	TRBJ2-1	CASSSRGSSYNEQFF	TGTGCCAGCAGCTCTCGGGGAAGCTCCTACAATGAGCAGTTCTTC
NA	NA	TRBV29-1	TRBJ2-1	CSANTGYPYNEQFF	TGCAGCGCCAATACAGGGTACCCCTACAATGAGCAGTTCTTC
NA	NA	TRBV20-1	TRBJ1-5	CSARDGDNSNQPQHF	TGCAGTGCTAGAGATGGGGACAATAGCAATCAGCCCCAGCATTTT
TRBD1	few	TRBV10-3	TRBJ2-7	CAISDGRDRSYEQYF	TGTGCCATCAGTGACGGTCGGGACAGATCCTACGAGCAGTACTTC
NA	few	TRBV28	TRBJ1-1	CASSPALGMNTEAFF	TGTGCCAGCAGTCCCGCGCTGGGGATGAACACTGAAGCTTTCTTT
NA	many	TRBV7-9	TRBJ2-1	CASSQPPLDEQFF	TGTGCCAGCAGCCAACCGCCCCTGGATGAGCAGTTCTTC
NA	NA	TRBV3-1	TRBJ2-7	CASSQDSPGQDFWSTEQYF	TGTGCCAGCAGCCAAGATTCTCCGGGACAAGATTTCTGGTCAACCGAGCAGTACTTC
NA	few	TRBV7-2	TRBJ2-2	CASSPIYTGELFF	TGTGCCAGCAGCCCGATCTACACCGGGGAGCTGTTTTTT
TRBD1	few	TRBV7-9	TRBJ2-5	CASSSTGNQETQYF	TGTGCCAGCAGCTCGACAGGGAACCAAGAGACCCAGTACTTC
NA	many	TRBV7-9	TRBJ1-2	CASSFWGEQGYGYTF	TGTGCCAGCAGCTTCTGGGGGGAACAAGGCTATGGCTACACCTTC
NA	many	TRBV7-8	TRBJ1-5	CASSGTAGYQPQHF	TGTGCCAGCAGCGGGACCGCTGGCTATCAGCCCCAGCATTTT
NA	NA	TRBV6-1	TRBJ2-3	CATNGETDTQYF	TGTGCCACCAATGGGGAAACAGATACGCAGTATTTT
NA	NA	TRBV7-6	TRBJ2-2	CASSLLQGMTGTGELFF	TGTGCCAGCAGCTTACTACAGGGTATGACGGGCACCGGGGAGCTGTTTTTT
TRBD2	NA	TRBV30	TRBJ2-1	CAWSRGLAGNEQFF	TGTGCCTGGAGTCGAGGGCTAGCGGGGAATGAGCAGTTCTTC
TRBD2	NA	TRBV28	TRBJ2-5	CASSSRQRGVETQYF	TGTGCCAGCAGCTCCCGGCAGCGGGGGGTAGAGACCCAGTACTTC